The 6 T cell receptor beta chains reported below all come from one sample, sequenced in a study of blood T cell repertoires in COVID-19. The method was immunoSEQ multiplex PCR; TCRdb's version includes in-frame clones alone and lacks a portion of them. The table lists 150,000 to 200,000 clones, around 86% of them singletons, with 2.9% in the top ten. The sequencing input was peripheral blood. Every receptor here comes from a woman in her twenties or thirties with active or convalescent COVID-19.

This chain connects TRBV2 to TRBJ2-1; 8 positions agree with TRBD1. Germline values: CDR1 SNHLY, CDR2 FYNNEI. V lost 7 bases, J lost 1 base, and 9 bases stayed unmatched. The CDR3 covers 16 residues. CDR3 residues: CASNRQGTWSYNEQFF. The CDR3 DNA is TGTGCCAGCAACCGACAGGGGACTTGGTCCTACAATGAGCAGTTCTTC.

This clone was observed once. The genes are TRBV3-1 (or the pseudogene TRBV3-2) and TRBJ2-7; D might be TRBD2 (5 bases). The V end lost 5 bases, the J end lost 5 bases, and 19 bases lay between the germline ends. CDR1 is LGHDT, CDR2 YNNKEL, per germline (reference sequence). The CDR3 runs to 15 residues. This CDR3 is CASSIVLANRNEQYF. The CDR3 DNA is TGTGCCAGCAGCATTGTCCTAGCAAACCGGAACGAGCAGTACTTC.

The chain uses TRBV3-1 (or the pseudogene TRBV3-2) and TRBJ1-6, with D possibly being TRBD1 (6 bases). The CDR3 runs 14 residues. Trimming took 8 bases from V and 3 from J, leaving 11 bases between them. CDR1 and CDR2 (germline): LGHDT, YNNKEL (reference sequence). The CDR3 loop reads CASRGGSYNSPLHF. The CDR3 coding sequence is TGTGCCAGCCGGGGGGGCAGCTATAATTCACCCCTCCACTTT.

The V gene is TRBV5-1, the J gene TRBJ2-1; 8 bases are shared with TRBD2. CDR3 length: 16 amino acids. Looked up from germline, CDR1 is SGHRS and CDR2 is YFSETQ. The junction had 11 bases not matched to a gene; V was cut back by 3 bases and J by 6 bases. CDR3 protein: CASSSQAGVLGNEQFF. The CDR3 nucleotides read TGCGCCAGCAGCTCCCAAGCGGGAGTGCTAGGCAATGAGCAGTTCTTC.

The V call is TRBV4-1, the J call TRBJ1-2, with D unclear. CDR3 length: 15 amino acids. Germline V gives CDR1 MGHRA, CDR2 YSYEKL. With 0 bases removed from V and 4 bases from J, the gap between germline ends came to 12 bases. CDR3 region: CASSQDGGGTYGYTF. The CDR3 DNA follows: TGCGCCAGCAGCCAAGATGGCGGCGGAACCTATGGCTACACCTTC.

The gene calls are TRBV27 and TRBJ2-7; D unclear. Trimming took off 0 bases at V and 6 bases at J, with 12 bases between the two ends. CDR3 length: 14 amino acids. Looked up from germline, CDR1 is MNHEY and CDR2 is SMNVEV (reference sequence). The CDR3: CASSLSSHSSEQYF. CDR3 DNA sequence: TGTGCCAGCAGTTTATCGAGTCATAGCAGCGAGCAGTACTTC.